The table lists the clone carrying this T cell receptor beta chain with many counts. The antigen is unknown. These data are taken from a study of T cells in Graves' hyperthyroidism and ophthalmopathy. Study-level information: Pretreatment peripheral blood was obtained at initial diagnosis.

TCR beta CDR3 sequences were amplified from RNA transcripts. First-round RT-PCR with HTBI primers amplified the TCR CDR3 region. TCRdb reprocessed the multiplex PCR reads with MiXCR, giving one entry per CDR3 protein. The data hold about 200,000 distinct CDR3 sequences, with around 17% observed a single time. Notes on the study in general: The model anticipated ophthalmopathy a median around six months pre-onset.

Stable Graves' hyperthyroidism denoted no ophthalmopathy progression over 18 months. This receptor was taken from a woman between 50 and 59 years old with Graves' hyperthyroidism. Sequenced: blood.

The CDR3 sequence is CSAETSGRDNEQFF. Here the CDR3 DNA reads TGCAGTGCCGAAACTAGCGGGAGGGACAATGAGCAGTTCTTC. The rearrangement joins TRBV20-1 to TRBJ2-1; 13 bases agree with TRBD2. The J segment lost 5 bases and the V segment lost 6 bases, leaving 4 bases of the junction unmatched. The CDR3 consists of 14 residues. Germline lookup yields CDR1 DFQATT and CDR2 SNEGSKA (reference sequence).